These 6 T cell receptor beta chains came from one sample sequenced in a study of naive and memory T cell subsets. Ligated cDNA underwent four rounds of PCR with nested alpha and beta constant region primers and SP2. TCRdb redid the calling of the 5' RACE reads with MiXCR, one entry per CDR3 protein. The table lists approximately 58,000 distinct CDR3 sequences, 5.5% to 8.5% of them singletons. A UMI-containing oligonucleotide was joined by 3' ligation to the TCR cDNA template. The receptors were gathered from a male donor in good health.

The sample holds many counts of this clonotype. The chain uses TRBV2 and TRBJ2-7; 8 nucleotides agree with TRBD2. CDR1 and CDR2 from the germline V gene are SNHLY and FYNNEI. Unmatched junction bases numbered 17, after V lost 10 bases and J lost 3 bases. The CDR3 has 16 residues. The CDR3 region has the DNA TGTGCCATAGGCTCCCCTAGCGGGCACGCCTACTACGAGCAGTACTTC. It yields the protein CAIGSPSGHAYYEQYF.

The chain combines TRBV11-1 with TRBJ2-1; 10 nucleotides agree with TRBD2. The CDR3 totals 16 residues. V was clipped by 4 bases and J by 9 bases; unmatched bases: 12. The V gene's germline CDR1 is SGHAT and CDR2 FQDESV (reference sequence). The DNA of the CDR3 is TGTGCCAGCAGCTACCTGGGACCTAGCGGGAGAGGTGAGCAGTTCTTC. Encoded protein: CASSYLGPSGRGEQFF.

The sample holds a few counts of this clonotype. DNA of the CDR3: TGTGCCAGCAGTTATTTTAGCGGGGGCTACGAGCAGTACTTC. This gives the protein CASSYFSGGYEQYF. The chain carries TRBV6-5 and TRBJ2-7; 9 bases are a match to TRBD2. Germline CDR1 is MNHEY and CDR2 is SVGAGI. The CDR3 has 14 residues. The V gene end was trimmed by 3 bases and the J gene end by 3 bases; junction bases not matched to a gene: 3.

Ten or more counts support this clonotype. The chain joins TRBV24-1 to TRBJ2-3; TRBD2 agrees at 8 bases. Trimming removed 5 bases from V and 4 bases from J; junction bases left unmatched: 4. Germline V gene data show CDR1 as KGHDR and CDR2 as SFDVKD. There are 14 residues in the CDR3. The CDR3 coding sequence is TGTGCCACCAGTGGAGCGGGAGACCCAGATACGCAGTATTTT. Residues: CATSGAGDPDTQYF.

This clonotype was found a few times. The chain has TRBV24-1 and TRBJ2-1; 9 nucleotides line up with TRBD2. Germline trimming cut 3 bases from V and 8 bases from J; bases unmatched to any gene: 10. Germline CDR1 is KGHDR and CDR2 is SFDVKD. The CDR3 runs to 16 residues. DNA of the CDR3: TGTGCCACCAGTGATGACCGCGGGGGGGCCCGCGATGAGCAGTTCTTC. Translated, it gives CATSDDRGGARDEQFF.

V and J are TRBV7-9 and TRBJ2-5; the match to TRBD2 covers 9 bases. Germline V lookup: CDR1 SEHNR, CDR2 FQNEAQ (reference sequence). This CDR3 region has 15 residues. With 5 bases clipped from V and 1 base from J, the junction kept 5 bases outside the gene matches. Written as DNA, the CDR3 is TGTGCCAGCAGCGCGGGGGGGGGACCCCAAGAGACCCAGTACTTC. Translation gives CASSAGGGPQETQYF.